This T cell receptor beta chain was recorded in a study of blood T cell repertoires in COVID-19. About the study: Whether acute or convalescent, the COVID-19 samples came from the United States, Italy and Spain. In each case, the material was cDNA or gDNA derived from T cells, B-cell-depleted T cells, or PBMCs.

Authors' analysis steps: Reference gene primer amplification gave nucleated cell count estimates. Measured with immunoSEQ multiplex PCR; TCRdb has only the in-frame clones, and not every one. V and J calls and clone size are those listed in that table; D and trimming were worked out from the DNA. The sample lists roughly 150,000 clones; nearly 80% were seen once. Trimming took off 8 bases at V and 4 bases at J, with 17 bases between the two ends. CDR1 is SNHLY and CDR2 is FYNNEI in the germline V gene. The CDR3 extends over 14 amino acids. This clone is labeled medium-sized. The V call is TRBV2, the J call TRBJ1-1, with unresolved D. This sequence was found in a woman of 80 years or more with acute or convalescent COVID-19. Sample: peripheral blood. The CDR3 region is CASLEAGRVTEAFF. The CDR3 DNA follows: TGTGCCAGCCTGGAGGCCGGGAGGGTCACTGAAGCTTTCTTT.